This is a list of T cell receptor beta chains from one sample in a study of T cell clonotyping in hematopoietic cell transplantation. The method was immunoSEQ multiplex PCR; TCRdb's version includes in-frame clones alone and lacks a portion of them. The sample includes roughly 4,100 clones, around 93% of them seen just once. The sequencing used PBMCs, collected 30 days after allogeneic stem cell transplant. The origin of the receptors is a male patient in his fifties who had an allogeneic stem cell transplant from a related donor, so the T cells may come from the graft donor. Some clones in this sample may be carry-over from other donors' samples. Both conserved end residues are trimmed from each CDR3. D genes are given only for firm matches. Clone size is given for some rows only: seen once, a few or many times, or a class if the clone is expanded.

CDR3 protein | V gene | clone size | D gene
AISESGAAGDYGYT | TRBV10-3 | - | -
ASSQEEGADYGYT | TRBV4-3 | - | TRBD1
ASSLYDGAGVLYEQY | TRBV9 | - | TRBD2
ASSQGEGRYEQY | TRBV4-3 | - | -
ASSLGGYEQY | TRBV13 | - | -
ASSPSSGLYEQY | TRBV18 | - | TRBD2
ASSDRDRATYGYT | TRBV4-1 | - | TRBD1
ASSFGLGGEQY | TRBV28 | - | -
ASSIEDRGYSNQPQH | TRBV19 | - | TRBD1
AISERTGDSEQY | TRBV10-3 | - | TRBD1
ASKAGQGTEAF | TRBV19 | - | -
ASSLGWGNLHYGYT | TRBV5-1 | - | -
ASSLFRDKKNIQY | TRBV7-9 | - | -
ASTPRGFQETQY | TRBV2 | - | -
ASSPPRGALTGELF | TRBV4-1 | - | -
ASSLGVGHDKNIQY | TRBV7-6 | - | -
ASSQLLAAAGEQY | TRBV4-3 | - | -
ASSQASGGLSTDTQY | TRBV4-3 | once | TRBD2
ASTPLSGSNQPQH | TRBV7-2 | - | -
SATQGTGNTIY | TRBV29-1 | - | -
ASSPKLAGVYNEQF | TRBV7-9 | - | TRBD2
ASSIDAGMNTEAF | TRBV19 | - | -
ASRELLPRAF | TRBV2 | - | -
ASSEGGQETQY | TRBV28 | few | TRBD1
ASSLQGVAKNIQY | TRBV5-4 | once | -
ASSQELAGGHQETQY | TRBV4-2 | - | TRBD2
ASSQDPKEIRAF | TRBV4-3 | - | -
ASSVLSFSYNEQF | TRBV9 | once | -
ASSQAAGFGTGVSPLH | TRBV21-1 | - | -
ASSSGLARYNEQF | TRBV7-6 | - | -
ASSQDPGLNQPQH | TRBV4-3 | - | -
ASSQEGGPWAEAF | TRBV4-3 | - | -
ATGYEQY | TRBV6-1 | - | -
ASSQDDGHYTDTQY | TRBV4-2 | - | -
SVIPDRVDGYT | TRBV29-1 | - | TRBD1
ASSQGGQGAFNYGYT | TRBV4-3 | - | TRBD1
ASSEAGGFRYYQETQY | TRBV2 | - | TRBD2